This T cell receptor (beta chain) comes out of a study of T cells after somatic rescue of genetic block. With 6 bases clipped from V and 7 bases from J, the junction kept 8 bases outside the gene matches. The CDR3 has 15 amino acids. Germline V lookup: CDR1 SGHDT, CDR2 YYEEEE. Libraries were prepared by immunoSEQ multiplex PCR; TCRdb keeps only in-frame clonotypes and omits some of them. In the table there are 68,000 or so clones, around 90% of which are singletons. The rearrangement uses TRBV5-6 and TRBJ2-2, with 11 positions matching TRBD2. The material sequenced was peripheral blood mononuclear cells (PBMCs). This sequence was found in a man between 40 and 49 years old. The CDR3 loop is CASKEETSGIGELFF. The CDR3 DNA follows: TGTGCCAGCAAGGAGGAGACTAGCGGGATCGGGGAGCTGTTTTTT.